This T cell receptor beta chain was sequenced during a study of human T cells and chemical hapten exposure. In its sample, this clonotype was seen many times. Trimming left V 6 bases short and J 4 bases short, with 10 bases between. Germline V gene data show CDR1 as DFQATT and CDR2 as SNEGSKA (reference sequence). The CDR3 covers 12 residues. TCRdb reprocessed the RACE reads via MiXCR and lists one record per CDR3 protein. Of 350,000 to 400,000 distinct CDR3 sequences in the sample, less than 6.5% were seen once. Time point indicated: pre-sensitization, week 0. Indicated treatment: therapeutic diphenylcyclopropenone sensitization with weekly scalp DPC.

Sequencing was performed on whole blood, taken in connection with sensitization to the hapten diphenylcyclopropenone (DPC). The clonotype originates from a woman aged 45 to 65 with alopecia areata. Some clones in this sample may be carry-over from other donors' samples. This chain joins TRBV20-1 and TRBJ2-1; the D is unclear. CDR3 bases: TGCAGTGCCTGGACCGTTTACAATGAGCAGTTCTTC. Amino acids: CSAWTVYNEQFF.